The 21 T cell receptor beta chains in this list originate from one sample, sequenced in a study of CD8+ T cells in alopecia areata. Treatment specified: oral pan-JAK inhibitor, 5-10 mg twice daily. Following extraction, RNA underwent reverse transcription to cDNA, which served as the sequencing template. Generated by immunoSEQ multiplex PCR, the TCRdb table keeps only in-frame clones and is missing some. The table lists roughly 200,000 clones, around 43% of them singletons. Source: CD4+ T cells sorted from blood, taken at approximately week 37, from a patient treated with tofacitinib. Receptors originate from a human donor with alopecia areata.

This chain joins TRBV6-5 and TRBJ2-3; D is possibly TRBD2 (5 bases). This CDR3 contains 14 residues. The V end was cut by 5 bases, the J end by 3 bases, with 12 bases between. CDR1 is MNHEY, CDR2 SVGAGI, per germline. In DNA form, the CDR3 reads TGTGCCAGCAGTGAGGGCAGTTGGACAGATACGCAGTATTTT. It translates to CASSEGSWTDTQYF.

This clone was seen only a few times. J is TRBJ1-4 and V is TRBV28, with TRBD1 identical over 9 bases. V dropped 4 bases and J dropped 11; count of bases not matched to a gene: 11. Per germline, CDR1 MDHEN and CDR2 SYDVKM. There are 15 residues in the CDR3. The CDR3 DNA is TGTGCCAGCAGTTCGCTGACAGGGGGAGTGGAGAAACTGTTTTTT. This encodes CASSSLTGGVEKLFF.

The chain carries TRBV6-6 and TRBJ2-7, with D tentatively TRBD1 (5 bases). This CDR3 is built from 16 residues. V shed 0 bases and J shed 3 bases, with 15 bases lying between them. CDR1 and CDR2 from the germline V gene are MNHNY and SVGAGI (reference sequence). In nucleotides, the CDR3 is TGTGCCAGCAGTTACTCGAGACAGCTGGTGTACTACGAGCAGTACTTC. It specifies CASSYSRQLVYYEQYF.

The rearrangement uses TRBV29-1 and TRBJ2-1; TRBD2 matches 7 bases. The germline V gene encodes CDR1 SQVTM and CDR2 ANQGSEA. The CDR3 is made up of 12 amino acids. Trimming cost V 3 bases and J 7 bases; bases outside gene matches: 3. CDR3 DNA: TGCAGCGTTGATGGGGAGGGTAATGAGCAGTTCTTC. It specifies CSVDGEGNEQFF.

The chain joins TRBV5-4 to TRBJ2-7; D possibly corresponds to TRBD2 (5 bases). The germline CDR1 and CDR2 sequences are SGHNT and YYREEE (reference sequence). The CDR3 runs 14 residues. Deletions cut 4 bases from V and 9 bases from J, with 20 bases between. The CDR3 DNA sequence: TGTGCCAGCAGCAACCAAGACCGCACCAGCGGGCAGTACTTC. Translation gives CASSNQDRTSGQYF.

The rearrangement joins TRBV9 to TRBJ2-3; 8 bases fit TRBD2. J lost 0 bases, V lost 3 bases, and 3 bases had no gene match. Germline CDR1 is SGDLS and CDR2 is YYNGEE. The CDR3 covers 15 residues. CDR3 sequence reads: CASSALAGSTDTQYF. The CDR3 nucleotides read TGTGCCAGCAGCGCTTTAGCGGGAAGCACAGATACGCAGTATTTT.

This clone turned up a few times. The CDR3 protein is CASSDTGAKNIQYF. In nucleotides, the CDR3 is TGTGCCAGCAGTGATACGGGGGCCAAAAACATTCAGTACTTC. The chain joins TRBV25-1 to TRBJ2-4; possibly TRBD2 for D (5 bases). This CDR3 is built from 14 residues. CDR1 is MGHDK, CDR2 SYGVNS, per germline. The germline V and J ends were trimmed by 3 bases and 1 base, with 7 bases remaining between them.

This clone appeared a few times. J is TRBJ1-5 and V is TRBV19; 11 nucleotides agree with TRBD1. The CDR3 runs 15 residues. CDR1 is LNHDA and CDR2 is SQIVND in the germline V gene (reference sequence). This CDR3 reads CVNPSDRGQNQPQHF. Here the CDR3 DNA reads TGTGTCAACCCATCGGACAGGGGGCAAAATCAGCCCCAGCATTTT.

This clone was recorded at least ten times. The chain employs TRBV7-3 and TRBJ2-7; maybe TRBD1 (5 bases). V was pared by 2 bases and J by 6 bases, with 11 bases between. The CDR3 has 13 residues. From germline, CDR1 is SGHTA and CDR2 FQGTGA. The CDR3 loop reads CASSLDQTGEQYF. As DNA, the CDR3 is TGTGCCAGCAGCTTAGACCAAACAGGCGAGCAGTACTTC.

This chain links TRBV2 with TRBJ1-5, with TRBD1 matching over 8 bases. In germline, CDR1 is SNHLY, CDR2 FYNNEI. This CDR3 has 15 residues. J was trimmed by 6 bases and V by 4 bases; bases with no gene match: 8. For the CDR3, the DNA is TGTGCCAGCAGTGGGGAGGACAGGGACCGTCAGCCCCAGCATTTT. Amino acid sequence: CASSGEDRDRQPQHF. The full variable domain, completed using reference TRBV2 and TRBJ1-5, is EPEVTQTPSHQVTQMGQEVILRCVPISNHLYFYWYRQILGQKVEFLVSFYNNEISEKSEIFDDQFSVERPDGSNFTLKIRSTKLEDSAMYFCASSGEDRDRQPQHFGDGTRLSIL.

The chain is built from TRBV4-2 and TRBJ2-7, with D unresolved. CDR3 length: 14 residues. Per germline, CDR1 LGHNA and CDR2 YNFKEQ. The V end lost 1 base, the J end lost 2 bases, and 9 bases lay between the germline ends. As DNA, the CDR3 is TGTGCCAGCAGCCAAGGTACGGTGGCCTACGAGCAGTACTTC. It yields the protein CASSQGTVAYEQYF.

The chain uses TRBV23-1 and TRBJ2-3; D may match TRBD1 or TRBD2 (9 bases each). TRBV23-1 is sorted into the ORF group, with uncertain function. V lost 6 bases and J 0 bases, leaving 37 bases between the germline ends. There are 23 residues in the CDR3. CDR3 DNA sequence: TGCGCCAGCAGCGTCAGACAGGGGGACAAATTACTAGCGGGTGCCCATAGCACAGATACGCAGTATTTT. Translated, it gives CASSVRQGDKLLAGAHSTDTQYF.

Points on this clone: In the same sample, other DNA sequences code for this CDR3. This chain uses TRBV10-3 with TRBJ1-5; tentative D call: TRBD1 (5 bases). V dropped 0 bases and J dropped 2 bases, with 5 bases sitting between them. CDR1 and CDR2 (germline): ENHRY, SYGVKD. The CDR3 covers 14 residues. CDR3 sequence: CAISESGGNQPQHF. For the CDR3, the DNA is TGTGCCATCAGTGAGTCAGGGGGCAATCAGCCCCAGCATTTT.

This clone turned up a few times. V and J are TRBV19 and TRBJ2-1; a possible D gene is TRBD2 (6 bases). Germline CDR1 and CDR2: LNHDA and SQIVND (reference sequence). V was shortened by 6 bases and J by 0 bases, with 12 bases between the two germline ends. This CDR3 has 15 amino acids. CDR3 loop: CASSRTGSSYNEQFF. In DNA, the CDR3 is TGTGCCAGTAGCCGGACCGGGAGCTCCTACAATGAGCAGTTCTTC.

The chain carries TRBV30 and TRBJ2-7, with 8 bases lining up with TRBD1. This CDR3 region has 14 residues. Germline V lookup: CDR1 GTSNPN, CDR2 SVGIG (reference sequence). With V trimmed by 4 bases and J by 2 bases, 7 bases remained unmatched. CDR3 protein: CAWNPGQGPYEQYF. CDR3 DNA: TGTGCCTGGAACCCTGGACAGGGCCCCTACGAGCAGTACTTC.

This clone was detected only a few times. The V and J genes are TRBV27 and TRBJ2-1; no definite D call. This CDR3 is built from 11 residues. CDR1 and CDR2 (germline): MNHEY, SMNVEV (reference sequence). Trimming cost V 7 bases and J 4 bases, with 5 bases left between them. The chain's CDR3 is CASKVYNEQFF. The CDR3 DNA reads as TGTGCCAGCAAGGTTTACAATGAGCAGTTCTTC.

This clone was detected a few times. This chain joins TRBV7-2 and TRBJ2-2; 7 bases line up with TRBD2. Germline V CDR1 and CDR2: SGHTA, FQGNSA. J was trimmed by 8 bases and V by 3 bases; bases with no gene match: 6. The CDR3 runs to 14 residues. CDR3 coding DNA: TGTGCCAGCAGCTTGGCGGGAGCGGGTGGGGAGCTGTTTTTT. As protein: CASSLAGAGGELFF.

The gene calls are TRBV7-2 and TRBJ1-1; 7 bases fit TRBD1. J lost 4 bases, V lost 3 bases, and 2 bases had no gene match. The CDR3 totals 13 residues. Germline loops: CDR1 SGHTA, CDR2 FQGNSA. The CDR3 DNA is TGTGCCAGCAGCTTTCACAGGGGCACTGAAGCTTTCTTT. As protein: CASSFHRGTEAFF.

The chain's CDR3 is CAWTAGAGAQETQYF. The CDR3 coding sequence is TGTGCCTGGACTGCAGGGGCAGGGGCACAAGAGACCCAGTACTTC. J is TRBJ2-5 and V is TRBV30, with D perhaps TRBD1 (6 bases). Germline values: CDR1 GTSNPN, CDR2 SVGIG (reference sequence). The CDR3 runs to 15 residues. V shed 4 bases and J shed 2 bases, with 17 bases lying between them.

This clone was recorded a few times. The CDR3 sequence: CASSPPGRVEETQYF. CDR3 sequence (DNA): TGTGCCAGCAGCCCCCCCGGCAGGGTGGAGGAGACCCAGTACTTC. The chain has TRBV11-2 and TRBJ2-5, with D possibly TRBD1 on 5 matching bases. Germline assignment: CDR1 SGHAT and CDR2 FQNNGV. This CDR3 region has 15 residues. With 5 bases removed from V and 5 bases from J, the gap between germline ends came to 18 bases.

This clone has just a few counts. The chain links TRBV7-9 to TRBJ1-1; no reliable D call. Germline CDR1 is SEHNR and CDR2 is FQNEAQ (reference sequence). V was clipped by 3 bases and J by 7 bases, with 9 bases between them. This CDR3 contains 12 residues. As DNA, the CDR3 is TGTGCCAGCAGCTTGCTGACAAGTGAAGCTTTCTTT. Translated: CASSLLTSEAFF.